What follows describes a single T cell receptor (beta chain). Other DNA sequences within the sample encode an identical CDR3. Generated by immunoSEQ multiplex PCR, the TCRdb table keeps only in-frame clones and is missing some. The sample gives roughly 310,000 clones, roughly 87% of which show up once; about 0.96% is in the top ten. These data originate in a study of cytomegalovirus exposure and HLA in healthy donors. This CDR3 comprises 14 residues. V dropped 4 bases and J dropped 7; count of bases not matched to a gene: 9. The germline V gene encodes CDR1 SGHRS and CDR2 YFSETQ. This TCR derives from a man aged 25 to 45 in good health and CMV-seronegative. Specimen: PBMCs. This chain uses TRBV5-1 with TRBJ1-1; TRBD1 matches 8 bases. The CDR3 reads CASSLYQGASEAFF. Here the CDR3 DNA reads TGCGCCAGCAGCCTATATCAGGGGGCTAGTGAAGCTTTCTTT.